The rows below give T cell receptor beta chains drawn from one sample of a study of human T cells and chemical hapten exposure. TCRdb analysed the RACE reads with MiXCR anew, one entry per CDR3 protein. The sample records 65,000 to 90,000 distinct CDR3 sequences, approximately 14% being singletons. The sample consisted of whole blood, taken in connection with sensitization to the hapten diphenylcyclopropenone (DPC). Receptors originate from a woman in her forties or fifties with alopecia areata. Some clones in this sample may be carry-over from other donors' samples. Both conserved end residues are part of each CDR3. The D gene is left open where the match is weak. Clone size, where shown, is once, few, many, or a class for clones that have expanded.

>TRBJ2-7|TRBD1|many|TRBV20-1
CSVEDRSAYEQYF
TGCAGTGTCGAGGACAGGAGCGCCTACGAGCAGTACTTC
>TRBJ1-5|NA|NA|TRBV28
CASSIQPQHF
TGTGCCAGCAGCATACAGCCCCAGCATTTT
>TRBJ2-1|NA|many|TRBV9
CASSVDYHNEQFF
TGTGCCAGCAGCGTAGACTACCACAATGAGCAGTTCTTC
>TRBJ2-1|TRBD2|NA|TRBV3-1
CASSHRTSGPAIF
TGTGCCAGCAGCCATCGGACTAGCGGTCCCGCCATCTTC
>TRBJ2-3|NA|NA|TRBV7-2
CASSSQPRQGGEQYF
TGTGCCAGCAGCTCACAGCCCCGACAGGGAGGTGAGCAGTATTTT
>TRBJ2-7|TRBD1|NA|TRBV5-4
CASSPFSGTVTYEQYF
TGTGCCAGCAGTCCCTTCTCCGGGACAGTCACCTACGAGCAGTACTTC
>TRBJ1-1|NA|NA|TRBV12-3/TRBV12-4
CASSSAGSRITAFF
TGTGCCAGCAGCTCGGCGGGCAGCCGAATAACGGCTTTCTTT
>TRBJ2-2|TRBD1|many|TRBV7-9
CASSPGGPNTGELFF
TGTGCCAGCAGCCCAGGGGGCCCGAACACCGGGGAGCTGTTTTTT
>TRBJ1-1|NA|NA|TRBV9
CASSVDGREAFF
TGTGCCAGCAGCGTAGATGGCAGGGAAGCTTTCTTT
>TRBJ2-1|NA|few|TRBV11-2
CASRRGLYEQYNEQFF
TGTGCCAGCAGACGCGGGCTTTACGAACAGTACAATGAGCAGTTCTTC
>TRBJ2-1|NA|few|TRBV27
CASSLSSDASSYNEQFF
TGTGCCAGCAGTTTATCGTCGGATGCTAGCTCCTACAATGAGCAGTTCTTC
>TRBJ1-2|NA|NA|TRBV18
CASSPPDSAGYTF
TGTGCCAGCTCACCACCGGACAGCGCTGGCTACACCTTC
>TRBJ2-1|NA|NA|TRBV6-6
CASSVGSGYNEQFF
TGTGCCAGCAGTGTCGGGAGCGGCTACAATGAGCAGTTCTTC
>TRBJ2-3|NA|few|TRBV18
CASSPQGGRDTQYF
TGTGCCAGCTCACCCCAGGGGGGACGCGATACGCAGTATTTT
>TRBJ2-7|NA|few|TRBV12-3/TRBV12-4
CASSFWTTSSYEQYF
TGTGCCAGCAGTTTCTGGACGACAAGCTCCTACGAGCAGTACTTC
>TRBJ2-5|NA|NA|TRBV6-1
CASKNEPGGRTQYF
TGTGCCAGCAAGAACGAGCCTGGGGGAAGGACCCAGTACTTC
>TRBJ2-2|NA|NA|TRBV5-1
CASSLGHRDTGELFF
TGCGCCAGCAGCTTGGGGCATCGGGACACCGGGGAGCTGTTTTTT
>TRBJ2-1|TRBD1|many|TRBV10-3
CAISVLGTGPNEQFF
TGTGCCATCAGTGTCCTCGGGACAGGGCCCAATGAGCAGTTCTTC
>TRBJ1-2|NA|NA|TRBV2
CASSKEQGLDGYTF
TGTGCCAGCAGTAAGGAACAGGGTTTAGATGGCTACACCTTC
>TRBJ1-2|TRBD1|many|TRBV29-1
CSVEITGDYRYTF
TGCAGCGTTGAGATTACAGGGGACTACCGCTACACCTTC
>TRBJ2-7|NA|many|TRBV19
CASSAPGHPKDEQYF
TGTGCCAGTAGTGCACCGGGACACCCTAAGGACGAGCAGTACTTC
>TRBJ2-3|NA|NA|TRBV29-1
CSVRELAGGTDTQYF
TGCAGCGTTAGAGAATTAGCAGGGGGCACAGATACGCAGTATTTT
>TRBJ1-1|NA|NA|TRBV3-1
CASSQTDRNTEAFF
TGTGCCAGCAGCCAGACCGACAGGAACACTGAAGCTTTCTTT
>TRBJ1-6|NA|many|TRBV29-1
CSVITVNRNSPLHF
TGCAGCGTTATCACGGTGAACAGGAATTCACCCCTCCACTTT
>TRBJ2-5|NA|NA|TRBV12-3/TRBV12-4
CASSLGGWETQYF
TGTGCCAGCAGTTTAGGCGGGTGGGAGACCCAGTACTTC
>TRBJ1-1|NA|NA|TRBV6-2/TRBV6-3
CATRDWMNTEAFF
TGTGCCACCCGAGACTGGATGAACACTGAAGCTTTCTTT
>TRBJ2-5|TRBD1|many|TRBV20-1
CSANTGDQETQYF
TGCAGTGCCAATACAGGGGACCAAGAGACCCAGTACTTC
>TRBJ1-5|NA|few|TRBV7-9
CASSLDHQPQHF
TGTGCCAGCAGCTTAGACCACCAGCCCCAGCATTTT
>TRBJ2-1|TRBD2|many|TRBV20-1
CSVSREGRFIQFF
TGCAGTGTTTCGCGGGAGGGCCGGTTCATTCAGTTCTTC
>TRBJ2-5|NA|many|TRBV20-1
CSAPRSVGSETQYF
TGCAGTGCTCCCCGGAGTGTGGGTTCAGAGACCCAGTACTTC